These T cell receptor beta chains were read from a single sample in a study of blood T cell repertoires in COVID-19. Libraries were prepared by immunoSEQ multiplex PCR; TCRdb keeps only in-frame clonotypes and omits some of them. This table holds about 170,000 clones, around 93% found once. Material: peripheral blood. These receptors all stem from a man aged 30 to 39 with COVID-19, enrolled during active disease. Both conserved end residues are part of each CDR3. A D gene is named only where the DNA matches it firmly. Size is stated for part of the rows, as once, few or many counts, or as a class when the clone is expanded.

v_gene	d_gene	j_gene	abundance	CDR3aa	CDR3nt
TRBV18	TRBD1	TRBJ1-1	once	CASSFDRGQGTEAFF	TGTGCCAGCTCATTCGACAGGGGGCAGGGTACTGAAGCTTTCTTT
TRBV10-3	TRBD2	TRBJ2-1	-	CAISPGLAPYNEQFF	TGTGCCATCAGTCCGGGACTAGCACCCTACAATGAGCAGTTCTTC
TRBV6-2/TRBV6-3	TRBD2	TRBJ2-7	-	CASSYSRTSGGNSYEQYF	TGTGCCAGCAGTTACTCGAGGACTAGCGGGGGGAACTCCTACGAGCAGTACTTC
TRBV28	TRBD1	TRBJ2-4	-	CASSLATYRDSQLLAKNIQYF	TGTGCCAGCAGTTTAGCAACCTACCGGGACAGCCAGCTTCTAGCCAAAAACATTCAGTACTTC
TRBV21-1	-	TRBJ2-3	once	CASSKEGTSGGTDTQYF	TGTGCCAGCAGCAAAGAAGGGACTAGCGGGGGCACAGATACGCAGTATTTT
TRBV7-2	TRBD1	TRBJ1-6	once	CASSFTGTGDSPLHF	TGTGCCAGCAGTTTTACCGGGACAGGGGATTCACCCCTCCACTTT
TRBV27	TRBD2	TRBJ2-2	-	CASTLSGNGGSNTGELFF	TGTGCCAGCACCCTTAGCGGGAACGGCGGGTCCAACACCGGGGAGCTGTTTTTT
TRBV7-9	-	TRBJ1-5	-	CASSRSNQPQHF	TGTGCCAGCAGTCGGAGTAATCAGCCCCAGCATTTT
TRBV19	TRBD1	TRBJ1-2	-	CASSTGTGGFEGYTF	TGTGCCAGTAGCACCGGGACAGGGGGCTTTGAGGGCTACACCTTC
TRBV6-5	-	TRBJ2-2	-	CASSYSKPGGTGELFF	TGTGCCAGCAGTTACTCGAAACCTGGGGGGACCGGGGAGCTGTTTTTT
TRBV19	TRBD1	TRBJ1-2	-	CASSIGTGGDPGYTF	TGTGCCAGTAGTATAGGGACAGGGGGCGATCCGGGCTACACCTTC
TRBV7-9	TRBD1	TRBJ2-1	-	CASSLPWTGVDEQFF	TGTGCCAGCAGCTTACCCTGGACAGGGGTGGATGAGCAGTTCTTC
TRBV30	-	TRBJ1-4	-	CAWSVIGDEKLFF	TGTGCCTGGAGTGTAATCGGGGATGAAAAACTGTTTTTT
TRBV7-3	TRBD1	TRBJ1-5	-	CASSLTARGPQPQHF	TGTGCCAGCAGCCTGACGGCCAGGGGGCCTCAGCCCCAGCATTTT
TRBV28	TRBD1	TRBJ2-4	-	CASSSPRTGTVAKNIQYF	TGTGCCAGCAGTTCCCCAAGGACCGGGACAGTAGCCAAAAACATTCAGTACTTC
TRBV18	TRBD2	TRBJ2-1	-	CASSLTSVGNEQFF	TGTGCCAGCTCACTTACTAGCGTTGGCAATGAGCAGTTCTTC
TRBV7-3	TRBD1	TRBJ1-1	once	CASSSTGGAGTEAFF	TGTGCCAGCAGCTCTACAGGGGGCGCGGGCACTGAAGCTTTCTTT
TRBV10-3	-	TRBJ1-1	-	CAISDRQATNTEAFF	TGTGCCATCAGTGACCGACAGGCCACGAACACTGAAGCTTTCTTT
TRBV16	-	TRBJ1-5	-	CASSLDSNQPQHF	TGTGCCAGCAGCCTTGACAGTAATCAGCCCCAGCATTTT
TRBV7-8	TRBD2	TRBJ2-5	-	CASSLAQGGETQYF	TGTGCCAGCAGCTTAGCGCAGGGAGGGGAGACCCAGTACTTC
TRBV29-1	TRBD1	TRBJ1-2	-	CSVPTPGTGNRLSYGYTF	TGCAGCGTTCCAACTCCCGGGACAGGGAATCGTTTATCATATGGCTACACCTTC
TRBV18	-	TRBJ1-1	once	CASSPRTDMNTEAFF	TGTGCCAGCTCACCACGGACAGACATGAACACTGAAGCTTTCTTT
TRBV28	TRBD2	TRBJ2-1	-	CASSSEREFTKYNEQFF	TGTGCCAGCAGTTCGGAGCGGGAGTTCACTAAATACAATGAGCAGTTCTTC
TRBV7-8	TRBD1	TRBJ2-1	-	CASIRDSRYYEQFF	TGTGCCAGCATCCGGGACAGTCGATATTATGAGCAGTTCTTC
TRBV20-1	-	TRBJ2-7	-	CSARGPGEQYF	TGCAGTGCTAGAGGTCCAGGCGAGCAGTACTTC
TRBV27	-	TRBJ2-7	-	CASKDTSYEQYF	TGTGCCAGCAAGGACACCTCCTACGAGCAGTACTTC
TRBV3-1/TRBV3-2	TRBD2	TRBJ2-3	-	CASSLTSGGLGAQYF	TGTGCCAGCAGCCTGACTAGCGGGGGGTTAGGAGCGCAGTATTTT
TRBV27	TRBD2	TRBJ2-1	-	CASSLRESRDEQFF	TGTGCCAGCAGTTTGCGGGAGAGTAGGGATGAGCAGTTCTTC
TRBV9	-	TRBJ1-2	-	CASPRPQPGTNYGYTF	TGTGCCAGCCCCCGGCCCCAACCAGGGACTAACTATGGCTACACCTTC
TRBV6-2/TRBV6-3	TRBD2	TRBJ2-7	-	CASSGTSYEQYF	TGTGCCAGCAGTGGGACTAGCTACGAGCAGTACTTC
TRBV9	TRBD2	TRBJ2-5	once	CASSPGLAGGETQYF	TGTGCCAGCAGCCCGGGACTAGCGGGGGGAGAGACCCAGTACTTC
TRBV5-4	-	TRBJ1-6	-	CASSADQARVYSLLHF	TGTGCCAGCAGCGCCGACCAGGCGAGGGTCTATTCACTCCTCCACTTT
TRBV2	-	TRBJ1-1	-	CASSEWGGELNTEAFF	TGTGCCAGCAGTGAATGGGGCGGGGAATTGAACACTGAAGCTTTCTTT
TRBV27	-	TRBJ1-2	-	CASSAGYGYTF	TGTGCCAGCAGCGCGGGGTATGGCTACACCTTC
TRBV7-9	TRBD2	TRBJ2-7	-	CASSSDSGRFYEQYF	TGTGCCAGCAGCTCGGACAGCGGGAGGTTCTACGAGCAGTACTTC
TRBV19	-	TRBJ1-5	-	CASSHSNQPQHF	TGTGCCAGTAGCCATAGCAATCAGCCCCAGCATTTT
TRBV6-5	TRBD1	TRBJ1-2	-	CASSLDRDYGYTF	TGTGCCAGCAGCTTGGACAGGGACTATGGCTACACCTTC
TRBV12-3/TRBV12-4	-	TRBJ1-2	-	CASSYDTSYGYTF	TGTGCCAGCAGTTACGACACAAGCTATGGCTACACCTTC